This T cell receptor beta chain came from a study of blood T cell repertoires in COVID-19. CDR1 and CDR2 from the germline V gene are LGHDT and YNNKEL (reference sequence). V dropped 4 bases and J dropped 1 base, with 7 bases sitting between them. The CDR3 spans 13 residues. The table came from immunoSEQ multiplex PCR; TCRdb's copy has only in-frame clones and leaves some out. Altogether over 120,000 clones are present, about four fifths being singletons, with the ten largest covering around 2.7%. The sample consisted of peripheral blood. This TCR was sampled from a woman over 75 with acute or convalescent COVID-19. This chain joins TRBV3-1 (or the pseudogene TRBV3-2) and TRBJ1-1; D is unresolved. The CDR3 region has the DNA TGTGCCAGCAGCCCTCCAGAGAACACTGAAGCTTTCTTT. It yields the protein CASSPPENTEAFF.